Following are 18 T cell receptor beta chains from one sample sequenced in a study of T cells in Graves' hyperthyroidism and ophthalmopathy. Researchers took RNA transcripts and amplified the TCR beta CDR3 regions from them. TCR CDR3 regions were first amplified by RT-PCR with HTBI primers. TCRdb fed the multiplex PCR reads into MiXCR, producing one record per CDR3 protein. The sample holds 700,000 or so distinct CDR3 sequences, about 17% seen once. Sequencing was carried out using blood. Receptor source: a man in his late teens or twenties with Graves' hyperthyroidism.

The chain employs TRBV19 and TRBJ2-3; no clear D. V lost 11 bases and J lost 3, with 21 bases in between. The CDR3 is 15 residues long. Germline loops: CDR1 LNHDA, CDR2 SQIVND (reference sequence). The CDR3 reads CACPVRREGTDTQYF. For the CDR3, the DNA is TGTGCCTGCCCCGTAAGACGTGAAGGTACAGATACGCAGTATTTT.

The J gene is TRBJ1-3, the V gene TRBV11-3; TRBD1 matches at 7 bases. Germline V lookup: CDR1 SGHNT, CDR2 YENEEA. J was trimmed by 2 bases and V by 2 bases; bases with no gene match: 6. The CDR3 is made up of 16 amino acids. The CDR3 region has the DNA TGTGCCAGCAGCTTAAGGGGGACAGTTACTGGAAACACCATATATTTT. Translated: CASSLRGTVTGNTIYF.

This clonotype was seen many times. V is TRBV3-1 and J is TRBJ2-7, with 8 bases fitting TRBD1. The CDR3 has 16 residues. CDR1 is LGHDT and CDR2 is YNNKEL in the germline V gene (reference sequence). The trim removed 1 base at V and 1 base at J, leaving 6 bases unmatched. CDR3 nucleotides: TGTGCCAGCAGCCAAGTCCGGACAGGGCCGTCCTACGAGCAGTACTTC. Protein sequence: CASSQVRTGPSYEQYF.

This clonotype was recorded a few times. The V gene is TRBV18, the J gene TRBJ2-7; a possible D gene is TRBD2 (5 bases). Trimming removed 6 bases from V and 7 bases from J, with 13 bases in between. This CDR3 contains 12 residues. Germline CDR1 is KGHSH and CDR2 is LQKENI. CDR3 DNA: TGTGCCAGCTCGGCCGGGATCCAAGAGCAGTACTTC. Its protein product is CASSAGIQEQYF.

CDR3 residues: CASSELDGLAGGSSYNEQFF. In DNA form, the CDR3 reads TGTGCCAGCAGTGAGTTAGATGGGCTAGCGGGGGGAAGCTCCTACAATGAGCAGTTCTTC. The genes are TRBV25-1 and TRBJ2-1; 11 nucleotides match TRBD2. The V gene end was trimmed by 3 bases and the J gene end by 0 bases; junction bases not matched to a gene: 13. The CDR3 contains 20 residues. Per germline, CDR1 MGHDK and CDR2 SYGVNS.

This clonotype occurred many times. This sequence joins TRBV7-9 and TRBJ2-2, with D tentatively TRBD1 or TRBD2 (5 bases each). V shed 8 bases and J shed 4 bases, with 5 bases lying between them. Germline V gene sequence: CDR1 SEHNR, CDR2 FQNEAQ (reference sequence). The CDR3 contains 11 residues. The CDR3 sequence is CASGTTGELFF. In nucleotides, the CDR3 is TGTGCCAGCGGGACCACCGGGGAGCTGTTTTTT. Full variable domain (missing parts from reference TRBV7-9 and TRBJ2-2): DTGVSQNPRHKITKRGQNVTFRCDPISEHNRLYWYRQTLGQGPEFLTYFQNEAQLEKSRLLSDRFSAERPKGSFSTLEIQRTEQGDSAMYLCASGTTGELFFGEGSRLTVL.

This clonotype has only a few counts. CDR3 protein: CASSWSDSSYEQYF. CDR3 DNA: TGTGCCAGTAGTTGGTCGGATAGCTCCTACGAGCAGTACTTC. The chain combines TRBV19 with TRBJ2-7; no clear D gene. V gave up 5 bases and J gave up 0 bases, with 11 bases separating them. The V gene's germline CDR1 is LNHDA and CDR2 SQIVND (reference sequence). The CDR3 is 14 residues long.

Ten or more counts support this clonotype. The chain recombines TRBV10-3 with TRBJ2-5, with D hard to call. Trimming cost V 2 bases and J 4 bases, with 8 bases left between them. In germline, CDR1 is ENHRY, CDR2 SYGVKD. The CDR3 is 13 residues long. CDR3 bases: TGTGCCATCAGTGAGGTACTGTCAGAGACCCAGTACTTC. Translated: CAISEVLSETQYF.

The sample holds a few counts of this clonotype. The chain joins TRBV14 to TRBJ2-7; possibly TRBD2 for D (6 bases). The CDR3 loop spans 18 amino acids. Germline values: CDR1 SGHDN, CDR2 FVKESK. With 4 bases removed from V and 0 bases from J, the gap between germline ends came to 22 bases. In nucleotides, the CDR3 is TGTGCCAGCAGCCCCTATCGGGGTAGCGGCTTCAGCTCCTACGAGCAGTACTTC. Encoded protein: CASSPYRGSGFSSYEQYF.

The table lists this clonotype with a few counts. This chain links TRBV7-2 with TRBJ2-2; D gene uncertain. V shed 0 bases and J shed 7 bases, with 15 bases lying between them. CDR1 is SGHTA, CDR2 FQGNSA, per germline. The CDR3 loop spans 16 amino acids. The CDR3 nucleotides are TGTGCCAGCAGCTTAGCGTTAGGGAAGTGGGTCGGGGAGCTGTTTTTT. Its protein is CASSLALGKWVGELFF.

The rearrangement links TRBV7-9 to TRBJ2-2; 12 bases agree with TRBD1. This CDR3 comprises 17 residues. Germline CDR1 is SEHNR and CDR2 is FQNEAQ (reference sequence). After removal of 4 bases from V and 7 bases from J, the junction contained 10 bases not matched to a gene. The CDR3 nucleotides are TGTGCCAGCAGCTACCCAACCGGGACAGGGGGCGGCGGGGAGCTGTTTTTT. It is translated as CASSYPTGTGGGGELFF.

This clonotype was picked up many times. V gene TRBV12-3 or TRBV12-4 combines with J gene TRBJ2-7, with D perhaps matching TRBD1 or TRBD2 (6 bases each). This CDR3 is 13 amino acids long. The germline V and J ends were trimmed by 8 bases and 1 base, with 12 bases remaining between them. The CDR3, as DNA: TGTGCCAGCCTAGGGGGGCAGTCCTACGAGCAGTACTTC. Protein sequence: CASLGGQSYEQYF.

This clonotype was seen a few times. As DNA, the CDR3 is TGTGCCGCCGGACTAGCGGGAGTAGGAGATACGCAGTATTTT. Amino acid sequence: CAAGLAGVGDTQYF. V gene TRBV2 combines with J gene TRBJ2-3; 13 bases line up with TRBD2. Germline V CDR1 and CDR2: SNHLY, FYNNEI. This CDR3 is 14 amino acids long. Trimming removed 11 bases from V and 5 bases from J; junction bases left unmatched: 7.

DNA for the CDR3: TGCGCCAGCAGCTTGGGGCAGGCCATCACCGGGGAGCTGTTTTTT. Amino acid sequence: CASSLGQAITGELFF. The V gene is TRBV5-1, the J gene TRBJ2-2; D is unclear. The CDR3 length is 15 residues. Germline loops: CDR1 SGHRS, CDR2 YFSETQ. V dropped 0 bases and J dropped 4 bases, with 10 bases sitting between them.

J is TRBJ2-7 and V is TRBV27, with D perhaps matching TRBD1 or TRBD2 (6 bases each). Trimming left V 5 bases short and J 2 bases short, with 16 bases between. The CDR3 length is 15 residues. Germline lookup yields CDR1 MNHEY and CDR2 SMNVEV (reference sequence). The CDR3: CASSIEGGSPYEQYF. The DNA for the CDR3 is TGTGCCAGCAGTATCGAGGGGGGAAGTCCCTACGAGCAGTACTTC.

The rearrangement links TRBV3-1 to TRBJ2-1, with TRBD2 matching over 10 bases. Looked up from germline, CDR1 is LGHDT and CDR2 is YNNKEL (reference sequence). The CDR3 spans 16 residues. V was pared by 4 bases and J by 9 bases, with 12 bases of the junction left unmatched. This CDR3 is CASSRLASGSLSEQFF. The CDR3 DNA reads as TGTGCCAGCAGCCGACTTGCTAGCGGGAGTTTATCTGAGCAGTTCTTC.

This clonotype was found a few times. V is TRBV6-4 and J is TRBJ2-5; 11 nucleotides line up with TRBD1. The CDR3 is 15 amino acids. Unmatched junction bases numbered 7, after V lost 6 bases and J lost 4 bases. Germline V gives CDR1 MRHNA, CDR2 SNTAGT. The CDR3 reads CASSTWTGGGETQYF. CDR3 DNA sequence: TGTGCCAGCAGCACTTGGACAGGGGGCGGAGAGACCCAGTACTTC.

The chain uses TRBV4-1 and TRBJ2-7; 9 nucleotides match TRBD2. The V gene end was trimmed by 1 base and the J gene end by 5 bases; junction bases not matched to a gene: 3. Germline V gene sequence: CDR1 MGHRA, CDR2 YSYEKL. The CDR3 consists of 14 residues. The DNA of the CDR3 is TGCGCCAGCAGCCAAGGACTAGCGGCGAACGAGCAGTACTTC. Residues: CASSQGLAANEQYF.